Sequencing of this T cell receptor (beta chain) was carried out in a study of a mutant IDH1 vaccine in newly diagnosed glioma. In the study overall: Before enrollment, the patients had been treated with radiotherapy alone, temozolomide alone, or both together. Most of them had received both.

This sample's time point: week 5, during vaccination. A 20-mer mutant IDH1 peptide at 300 ug was injected subcutaneously with topical imiquimod. The protocol was immunoSEQ multiplex PCR, while the TCRdb copy is restricted to in-frame clones and leaves out a portion. The data hold about 38,000 clones, with approximately 80% observed a single time. To note about this clone: Its antigen is currently unknown.

Germline values: CDR1 LNHDA, CDR2 SQIVND (reference sequence). The CDR3 is made up of 18 amino acids. The J segment lost 2 bases and the V segment lost 7 bases, leaving 9 bases of the junction unmatched. The clonotype was recovered from a man aged 35 to 55 with glioma. The sequences come from PBMCs, collected from a glioma patient whose treatment included an IDH1 peptide vaccine. The chain is built from TRBV19 and TRBJ2-6, with 12 bases that match TRBD1. For the CDR3, the DNA is TGTGCCAGTAACGACCCGGGACAGGGGGCACCTGGGGCCAACGTCCTGACTTTC. It encodes CASNDPGQGAPGANVLTF.